Given below is one TCR beta chain in context. Molecular barcoding with unique molecular identifiers was used for the TCRbeta library. TCRdb reprocessed the PCR reads with MiXCR, giving one entry per CDR3 protein. The data show approximately 650,000 distinct CDR3 sequences, around 13% seen once. Germline V gene lookup returns CDR1 MGHDK and CDR2 SYGVNS. CDR3 size: 21 residues. The trim removed 1 base at V and 2 bases at J, leaving 17 bases unmatched. The data belong to a study of T-cell reconstitution after alpha-beta-depleted transplantation in children. The clonotype comes from a girl aged 2-10 years with congenital amegakaryocytic thrombocytopenia, due to receive a stem cell transplant. This rearrangement joins TRBV25-1 to TRBJ2-3; 11 bases are shared with TRBD2. The specimen comprised PBMCs, sampled before TCRalphabeta/CD19-depleted stem cell transplant. CDR3 nucleotide sequence: TGTGCCAGCAGTGAATCCCCTACTAGCGGGAGTACATACTACCTCACAGATACGCAGTATTTT. Protein sequence: CASSESPTSGSTYYLTDTQYF.